A selection of T cell receptor beta chains follows, all from one sample in a study of blood T cell repertoires in COVID-19. Only in-frame clones appear in the TCRdb table, and some are missing; sequencing was by immunoSEQ multiplex PCR. The sample consists of under 200,000 clones, 84% of them appearing once. Sequenced material: PBMCs or T cells enriched from blood (not recorded which). The receptors stem from a woman in her 30s who had been exposed to COVID-19. Both conserved end residues are part of each CDR3. D genes are given only for firm matches. The size field is filled for only some rows; it gives once, few, many or a size class.

size | D | J | V | DNA | CDR3
once | TRBD1 | TRBJ2-1 | TRBV7-3 | TGTGCCAGCAGCTCCGGACAGGGAGAAGAGCAGTTCTTC | CASSSGQGEEQFF
NA | NA | TRBJ2-1 | TRBV28 | TGTGCCAGCAGTTTGGGAGGCTCGTACAATGAGCAGTTCTTC | CASSLGGSYNEQFF
NA | NA | TRBJ2-2 | TRBV9 | TGTGCCAGCAGCGACCGGGGAGGGGGTTTTTCCGGGGAGCTGTTTTTT | CASSDRGGGFSGELFF
NA | NA | TRBJ1-1 | TRBV9 | TGTGCCAGCAGCGCCGGGGATTACACTGAAGCTTTCTTT | CASSAGDYTEAFF
NA | TRBD2 | TRBJ2-2 | TRBV18 | TGTGCCAGCTCACCCCTAGCGGGGGACGGCACCGGGGAGCTGTTTTTT | CASSPLAGDGTGELFF
NA | NA | TRBJ2-2 | TRBV4-1 | TGCGCCAGCAGCCAAGAAGACACCGGCAACACCGGGGAGCTGTTTTTT | CASSQEDTGNTGELFF
NA | TRBD2 | TRBJ2-3 | TRBV19 | TGTGCCAGTAGAGCGGGGGTCTTAGATACGCAGTATTTT | CASRAGVLDTQYF
NA | TRBD1 | TRBJ1-1 | TRBV7-9 | TGTGCCAGCAGCCATGGACAGGGAGCGGCTGAAGCTTTCTTT | CASSHGQGAAEAFF
NA | NA | TRBJ1-2 | TRBV27 | TGTGCCAGCAGTCCCTGGGGGGGCATCGACTATGGCTACACCTTC | CASSPWGGIDYGYTF
NA | NA | TRBJ1-1 | TRBV9 | TGTGCCAGCAGCGTAGATCGAGGGGGCACTGAAGCTTTCTTT | CASSVDRGGTEAFF
NA | TRBD1 | TRBJ2-7 | TRBV6-5 | TGTGCCAGCAGGGTGGGACAGGGAAACTCCTACGAGCAGTACTTC | CASRVGQGNSYEQYF
NA | TRBD1 | TRBJ1-4 | TRBV10-2 | TGCGCCAGCAGTGAGTCAGGACAGGGGGGCGCTGAAAAACTGTTTTTT | CASSESGQGGAEKLFF
NA | NA | TRBJ1-2 | TRBV7-2 | TGTGCCAGCAGCTTTTCGTTCCTTTATGGCTACACCTTC | CASSFSFLYGYTF